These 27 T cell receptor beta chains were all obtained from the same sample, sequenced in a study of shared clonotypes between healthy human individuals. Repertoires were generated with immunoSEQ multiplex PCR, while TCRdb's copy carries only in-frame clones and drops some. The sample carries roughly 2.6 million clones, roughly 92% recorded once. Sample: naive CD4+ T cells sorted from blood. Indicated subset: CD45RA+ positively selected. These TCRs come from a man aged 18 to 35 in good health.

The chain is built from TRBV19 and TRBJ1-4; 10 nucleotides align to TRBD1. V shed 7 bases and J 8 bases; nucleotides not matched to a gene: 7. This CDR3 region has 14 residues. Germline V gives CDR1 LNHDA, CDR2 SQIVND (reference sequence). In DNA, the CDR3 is TGTGCCAGTAAGGAGAGGGACAGGGGAGAAAAACTGTTTTTT. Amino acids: CASKERDRGEKLFF. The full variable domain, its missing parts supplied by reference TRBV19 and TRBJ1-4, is DGGITQSPKYLFRKEGQNVTLSCEQNLNHDAMYWYRQDPGQGLRLIYYSQIVNDFQKGDIAEGYSVSREKKESFPLTVTSAQKNPTAFYLCASKERDRGEKLFFGSGTQLSVL.

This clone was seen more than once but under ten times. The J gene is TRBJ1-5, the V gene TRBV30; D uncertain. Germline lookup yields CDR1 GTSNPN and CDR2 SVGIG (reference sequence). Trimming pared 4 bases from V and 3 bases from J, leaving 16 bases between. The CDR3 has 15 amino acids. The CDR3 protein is CAWINIGELNQPQHF. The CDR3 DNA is TGTGCCTGGATCAACATAGGAGAGCTCAATCAGCCCCAGCATTTT. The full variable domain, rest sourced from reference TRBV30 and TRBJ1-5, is SQTIHQWPATLVQPVGSPLSLECTVEGTSNPNLYWYRQAAGRGLQLLFYSVGIGQISSEVPQNLSASRPQDRQFILSSKKLLLSDSGFYLCAWINIGELNQPQHFGDGTRLSIL.

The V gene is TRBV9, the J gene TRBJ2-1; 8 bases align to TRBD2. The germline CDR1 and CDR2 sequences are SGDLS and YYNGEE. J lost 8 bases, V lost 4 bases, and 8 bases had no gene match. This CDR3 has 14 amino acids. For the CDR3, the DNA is TGTGCCAGCAGCTTCCGCGGGAGGCGGGATGAGCAGTTCTTC. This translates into CASSFRGRRDEQFF.

The CDR3 DNA reads TGTGCCAGCAGCCAAGACAGGGGACATCCTGAAAAACTGTTTTTT. It specifies CASSQDRGHPEKLFF. The chain links TRBV14 to TRBJ1-4; D is perhaps TRBD1 (6 bases). Germline values: CDR1 SGHDN, CDR2 FVKESK. CDR3 length: 15 residues. V shed 0 bases and J shed 7 bases, with 12 bases lying between them.

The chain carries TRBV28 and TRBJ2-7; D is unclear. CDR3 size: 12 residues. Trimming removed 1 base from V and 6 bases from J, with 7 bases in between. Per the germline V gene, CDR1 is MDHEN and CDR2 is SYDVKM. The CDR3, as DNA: TGTGCCAGCAGTTTATCCACAGTCGAGCAGTACTTC. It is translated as CASSLSTVEQYF.

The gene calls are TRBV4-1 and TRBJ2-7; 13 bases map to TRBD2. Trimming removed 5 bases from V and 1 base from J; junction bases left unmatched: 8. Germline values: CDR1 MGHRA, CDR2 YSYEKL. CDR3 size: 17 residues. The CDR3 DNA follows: TGCGCCAGCAGCTGGGGGACTAGCGGGACCCCATCCTACGAGCAGTACTTC. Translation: CASSWGTSGTPSYEQYF.

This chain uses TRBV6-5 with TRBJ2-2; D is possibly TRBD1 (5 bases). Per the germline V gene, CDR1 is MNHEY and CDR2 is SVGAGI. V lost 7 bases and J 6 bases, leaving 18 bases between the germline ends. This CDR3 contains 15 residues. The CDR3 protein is CASKGQGSAAGELFF. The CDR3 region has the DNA TGTGCCAGCAAGGGGCAGGGAAGCGCGGCCGGGGAGCTGTTTTTT.

CDR3 protein: CASRGNRDGLIAGGPEDTQYF. The CDR3 DNA reads as TGCGCCAGCAGGGGGAACCGGGACGGTCTGATCGCGGGAGGGCCCGAAGATACGCAGTATTTT. The rearrangement uses TRBV5-1 and TRBJ2-3; 9 nucleotides agree with TRBD2. The CDR3 contains 21 residues. With V trimmed by 5 bases and J by 5 bases, 27 bases remained unmatched. The germline CDR1 and CDR2 sequences are SGHRS and YFSETQ.

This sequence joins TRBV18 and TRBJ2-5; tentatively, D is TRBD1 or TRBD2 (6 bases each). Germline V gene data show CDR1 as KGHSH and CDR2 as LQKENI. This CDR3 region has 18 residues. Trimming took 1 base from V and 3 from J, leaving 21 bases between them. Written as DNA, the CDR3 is TGTGCCAGCTCACCACTCTTCCCGTCCGGGGGCGTAGAAGAGACCCAGTACTTC. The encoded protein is CASSPLFPSGGVEETQYF.

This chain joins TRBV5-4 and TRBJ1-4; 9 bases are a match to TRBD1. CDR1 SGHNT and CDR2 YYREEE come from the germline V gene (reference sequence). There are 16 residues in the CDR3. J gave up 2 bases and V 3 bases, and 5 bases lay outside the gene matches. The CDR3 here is CASSWTGVETNEKLFF. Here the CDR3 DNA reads TGTGCCAGCAGCTGGACAGGGGTAGAGACTAATGAAAAACTGTTTTTT.

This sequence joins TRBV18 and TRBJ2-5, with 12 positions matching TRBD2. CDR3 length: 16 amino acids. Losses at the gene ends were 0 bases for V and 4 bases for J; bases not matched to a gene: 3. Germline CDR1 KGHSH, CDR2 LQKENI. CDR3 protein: CASSPPRLAGVETQYF. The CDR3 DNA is TGTGCCAGCTCACCACCCAGACTAGCGGGAGTAGAGACCCAGTACTTC.

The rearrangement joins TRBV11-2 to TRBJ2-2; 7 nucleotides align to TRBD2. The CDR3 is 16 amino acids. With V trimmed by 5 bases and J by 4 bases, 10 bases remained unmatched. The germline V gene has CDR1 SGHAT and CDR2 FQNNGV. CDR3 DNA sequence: TGTGCCAGCAGCAACCAGCTCCCGGGGGGCACCGGGGAGCTGTTTTTT. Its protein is CASSNQLPGGTGELFF.

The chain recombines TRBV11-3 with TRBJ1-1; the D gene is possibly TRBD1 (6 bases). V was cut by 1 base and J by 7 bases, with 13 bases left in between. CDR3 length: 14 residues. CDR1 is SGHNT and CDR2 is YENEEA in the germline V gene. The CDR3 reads CASSLGQERSEAFF. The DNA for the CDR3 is TGTGCCAGCAGCTTAGGACAGGAACGAAGTGAAGCTTTCTTT.

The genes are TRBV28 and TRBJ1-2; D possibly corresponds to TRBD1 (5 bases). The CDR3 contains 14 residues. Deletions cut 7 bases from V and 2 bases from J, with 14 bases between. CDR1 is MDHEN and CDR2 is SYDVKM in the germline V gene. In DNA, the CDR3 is TGTGCCAGCACCTCGGGGGTACAGAACTATGGCTACACCTTC. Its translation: CASTSGVQNYGYTF.

For the CDR3, the DNA is TGTGCCAGCACTCCGACGGTAGCGGGAGGGGAGACCCAGTACTTC. Translated: CASTPTVAGGETQYF. J is TRBJ2-5 and V is TRBV18; 11 nucleotides align to TRBD2. After removal of 8 bases from V and 5 bases from J, the junction contained 10 bases not matched to a gene. Germline-derived CDR1 and CDR2 are KGHSH and LQKENI. The CDR3 spans 15 residues.

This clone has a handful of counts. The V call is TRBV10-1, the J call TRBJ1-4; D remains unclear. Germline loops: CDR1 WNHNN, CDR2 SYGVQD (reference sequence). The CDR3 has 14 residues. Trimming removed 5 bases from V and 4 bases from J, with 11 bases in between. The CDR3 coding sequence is TGCGCCAGCAGTCGGAGAGGGAGTAATGAAAAACTGTTTTTT. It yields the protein CASSRRGSNEKLFF.

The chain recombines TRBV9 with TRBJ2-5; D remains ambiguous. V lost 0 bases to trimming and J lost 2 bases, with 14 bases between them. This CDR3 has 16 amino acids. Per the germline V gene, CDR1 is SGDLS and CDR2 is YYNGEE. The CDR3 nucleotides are TGTGCCAGCAGCGTAGGAACGCGGTACAATCAAGAGACCCAGTACTTC. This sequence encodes CASSVGTRYNQETQYF.

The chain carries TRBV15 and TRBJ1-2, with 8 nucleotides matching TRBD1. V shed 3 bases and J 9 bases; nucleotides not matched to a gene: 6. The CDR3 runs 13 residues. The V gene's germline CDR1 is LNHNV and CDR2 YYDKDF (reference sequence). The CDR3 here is CATSRGDRGSYTF. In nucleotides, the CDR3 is TGTGCCACCAGCAGGGGAGACAGGGGCAGCTACACCTTC.

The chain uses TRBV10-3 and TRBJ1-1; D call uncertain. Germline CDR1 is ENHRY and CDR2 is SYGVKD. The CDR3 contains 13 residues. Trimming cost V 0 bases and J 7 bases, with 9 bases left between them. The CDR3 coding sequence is TGTGCCATCAGTGAGTCACCTTCGGTTGAAGCTTTCTTT. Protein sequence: CAISESPSVEAFF.

The CDR3 bases are TGTGCCAGTAGTTCGGACGGCTACTATGGCTACACCTTC. Translated: CASSSDGYYGYTF. V and J are TRBV19 and TRBJ1-2; no definite D call. The CDR3 runs 13 residues. Trimming removed 5 bases at V and 3 bases at J, with 10 bases between. CDR1 is LNHDA and CDR2 is SQIVND in the germline V gene (reference sequence).

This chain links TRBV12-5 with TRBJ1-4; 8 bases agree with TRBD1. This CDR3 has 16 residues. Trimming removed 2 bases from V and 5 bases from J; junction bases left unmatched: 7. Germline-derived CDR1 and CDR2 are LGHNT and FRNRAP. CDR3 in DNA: TGTGCTAGTGGTTTGTCATCGACAGGGGTCAATGAAAAACTGTTTTTT. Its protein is CASGLSSTGVNEKLFF.

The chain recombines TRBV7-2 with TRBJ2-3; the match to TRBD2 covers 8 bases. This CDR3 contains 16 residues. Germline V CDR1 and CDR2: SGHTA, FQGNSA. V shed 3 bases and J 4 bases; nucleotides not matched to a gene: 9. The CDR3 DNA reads TGTGCCAGCAGCTTTAGCGGGATAACCCCGCCAGATACGCAGTATTTT. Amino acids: CASSFSGITPPDTQYF.

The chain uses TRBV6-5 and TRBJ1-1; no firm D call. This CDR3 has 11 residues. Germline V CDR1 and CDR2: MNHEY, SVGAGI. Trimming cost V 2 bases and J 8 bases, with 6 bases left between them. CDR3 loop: CASSYGREAFF. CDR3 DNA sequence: TGTGCCAGCAGTTACGGGCGAGAAGCTTTCTTT.

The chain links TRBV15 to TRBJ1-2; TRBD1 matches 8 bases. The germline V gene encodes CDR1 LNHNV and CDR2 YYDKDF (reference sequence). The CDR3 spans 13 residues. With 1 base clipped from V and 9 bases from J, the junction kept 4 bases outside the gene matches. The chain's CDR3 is CATSRGQGPSYTF. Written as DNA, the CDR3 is TGTGCCACCAGCAGAGGACAGGGGCCAAGCTACACCTTC.

This CDR3 is CASSPRLGGQGVVGNSPLHF. As DNA, the CDR3 is TGTGCCAGCAGTCCCCGGCTGGGAGGACAGGGGGTAGTAGGTAATTCACCCCTCCACTTT. The chain combines TRBV5-5 with TRBJ1-6; 10 bases are a match to TRBD1. In germline, CDR1 is SGHKS, CDR2 YYEKEE (reference sequence). The length of the CDR3 is 20 residues. With 5 bases clipped from V and 6 bases from J, the junction kept 20 bases outside the gene matches. Drawing the rest from reference TRBV5-5 and TRBJ1-6, the complete variable domain is DAGVTQSPTHLIKTRGQQVTLRCSPISGHKSVSWYQQVLGQGPQFIFQYYEKEERGRGNFPDRFSARQFPNYSSELNVNALLLGDSALYLCASSPRLGGQGVVGNSPLHFGNGTRLTVT.

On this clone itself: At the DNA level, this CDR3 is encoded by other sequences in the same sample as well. Written as DNA, the CDR3 is TGCGCCAGCAGCTTGGCCCTTAACACCGGGGAGCTGTTTTTT. Residues: CASSLALNTGELFF. The chain has TRBV5-1 and TRBJ2-2; unclear D gene. CDR3 size: 14 residues. CDR1 is SGHRS and CDR2 is YFSETQ in the germline V gene. V was pared by 0 bases and J by 2 bases, with 5 bases between.

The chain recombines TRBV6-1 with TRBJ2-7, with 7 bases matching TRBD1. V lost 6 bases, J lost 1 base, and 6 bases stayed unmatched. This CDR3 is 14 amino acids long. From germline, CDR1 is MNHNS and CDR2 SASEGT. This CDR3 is CASRSAGGSYEQYF. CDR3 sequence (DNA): TGTGCCAGCAGATCGGCAGGGGGATCCTACGAGCAGTACTTC.